This T cell receptor (beta chain) was sequenced for a study of blood T cell repertoires in COVID-19. Germline V gene lookup returns CDR1 MNHEY and CDR2 SMNVEV (reference sequence). With V trimmed by 10 bases and J by 7 bases, 11 bases remained unmatched. CDR3 length equals 14 residues. The protocol was immunoSEQ multiplex PCR, while the TCRdb copy is restricted to in-frame clones and leaves out a portion. The sample carries a few hundred thousand clones, approximately 86% recorded once. A Seattle source enrolled patients during active infection and followed them longitudinally. J is TRBJ2-1 and V is TRBV27; 9 bases map to TRBD2. The specimen was peripheral blood. The sequence was obtained from a woman aged 70-85 years with COVID-19, enrolled during active disease. As DNA, the CDR3 is TGTGCCACGTCGGATAGCGGGGGCTGGAATGAGCAGTTCTTC. This translates into CATSDSGGWNEQFF.